This T cell receptor beta chain comes out of a study of a mutant IDH1 vaccine in newly diagnosed glioma. Background on the study: Vaccine administration was initiated 4-6 weeks following radiotherapy alone, or with temozolomide cycles.

Time point in this sample: week 11, during vaccination. Doses consisted of 300 ug of mutant IDH1 20-mer peptide each, paired with topical imiquimod. Repertoires were generated with immunoSEQ multiplex PCR, while TCRdb's copy carries only in-frame clones and drops some. Of 120,000 or so clones in the sample, roughly 75% were seen once. Comments on this clone: Its matching antigen is unknown.

CDR1 is SEHNR, CDR2 FQNEAQ, per germline (reference sequence). The CDR3 is 16 residues long. V lost 5 bases and J 8 bases, leaving 24 bases between the germline ends. The chain combines TRBV7-9 with TRBJ1-2; D might be TRBD1 (5 bases). This clonotype was obtained from a man in his forties or fifties with glioma. The source material was PBMCs, sampled from a glioma patient whose treatment included an IDH1 peptide vaccine. The CDR3 reads CASSHGGGRQGGGYTF. CDR3 DNA: TGTGCCAGCAGCCATGGCGGAGGACGTCAGGGAGGGGGCTACACCTTC.